This TCR beta chain was captured in a study of blood T cells in healthy people across ages. For the second PCR, which ran for 7 to 11 cycles, a sample-barcoded 5' primer and a J-beta primer mix were used. TCRdb processed the 5' RACE reads anew with MiXCR; each CDR3 protein has one entry. The table records under 1 million distinct CDR3 sequences, 40% to 50% of them present only once. Sequenced sample: blood. The receptor's source is a man aged 55 to 70 in good health.

In DNA form, the CDR3 reads TGTGCCAGCAGCCCTCAAGGACACCCCCGCTATGGCTACACCTTC. Its translation: CASSPQGHPRYGYTF. V gene TRBV7-3 combines with J gene TRBJ1-2, with D possibly matching TRBD1 (5 bases). Germline CDR1 and CDR2: SGHTA and FQGTGA. The CDR3 runs 15 residues. The V gene lost 5 bases and the J gene lost 4 bases, with 17 bases spanning the gap. The full variable domain, rest sourced from reference TRBV7-3 and TRBJ1-2, is GAGVSQTPSNKVTEKGKYVELRCDPISGHTALYWYRQSLGQGPEFLIYFQGTGAADDSGLPNDRFFAVRPEGSVSTLKIQRTERGDSAVYLCASSPQGHPRYGYTFGSGTRLTVV.